One TCR beta chain is described in this entry. The CDR3 is made up of 15 amino acids. Looked up from germline, CDR1 is LGHDT and CDR2 is YNNKEL (reference sequence). The junction had 8 bases not matched to a gene; V was cut back by 5 bases and J by 5 bases. Assay: immunoSEQ multiplex PCR; the TCRdb copy retains only in-frame clones and omits some. Of around 57,000 clones listed, around 86% were seen once; the top ten hold 7.8%. The sample is drawn from a study of blood T cell repertoires in COVID-19. The clonotype comes from a man aged 50 to 59 with active COVID-19. The chain is built from TRBV3-1 (or the pseudogene TRBV3-2) and TRBJ1-4, with 7 bases matching TRBD1. Specimen: peripheral blood. CDR3: CASSLGTALNEKLFF. CDR3 DNA: TGTGCCAGCAGCTTGGGGACAGCCCTAAATGAAAAACTGTTTTTT.